This TCR beta chain came from a study of blood T cell repertoires in COVID-19. Background on the study: Samples of COVID-19 (acute and convalescent) were obtained from the United States, Italy and Spain. From T cells, B-cell-depleted T cells, or PBMCs came the material, which was cDNA or gDNA.

This CDR3 contains 13 residues. Germline trimming cut 8 bases from V and 7 bases from J; bases unmatched to any gene: 8. Per the germline V gene, CDR1 is MNHNY and CDR2 is SVGAGI (reference sequence). Original processing methods: Researchers report that nucleated cell counts were estimated from reference gene primer amplification. Sequenced by immunoSEQ multiplex PCR; TCRdb stores in-frame clones only, minus some. The V and J calls and clone size were taken over from that table, and D and trimming were inferred from the DNA. Among 80,000 or so clones, approximately 90% were seen once, and the ten largest hold approximately 2%.

The chain recombines TRBV6-6 with TRBJ1-1; 9 bases align to TRBD1. The sequence came from a man over 45 with acute or convalescent COVID-19. The specimen sequenced was peripheral blood. The CDR3 bases are TGTGCCAGCTCACAGGGGGCGCACATTGAAGCTTTCTTT. It specifies CASSQGAHIEAFF.